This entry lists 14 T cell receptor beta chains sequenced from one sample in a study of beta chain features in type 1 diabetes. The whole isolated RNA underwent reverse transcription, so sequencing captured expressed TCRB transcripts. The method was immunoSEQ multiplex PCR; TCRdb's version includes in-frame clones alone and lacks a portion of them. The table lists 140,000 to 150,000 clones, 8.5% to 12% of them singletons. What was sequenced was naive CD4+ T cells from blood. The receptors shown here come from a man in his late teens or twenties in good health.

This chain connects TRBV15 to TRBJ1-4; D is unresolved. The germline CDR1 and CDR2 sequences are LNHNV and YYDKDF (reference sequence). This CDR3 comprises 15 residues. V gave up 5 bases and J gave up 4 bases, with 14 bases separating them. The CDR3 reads CATSSDRVVNEKLFF. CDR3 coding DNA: TGTGCCACCAGCTCCGATCGGGTGGTTAATGAAAAACTGTTTTTT.

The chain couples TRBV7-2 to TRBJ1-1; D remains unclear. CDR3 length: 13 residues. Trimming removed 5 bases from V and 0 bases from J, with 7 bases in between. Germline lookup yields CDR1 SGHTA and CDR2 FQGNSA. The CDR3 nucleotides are TGTGCCAGCAGCGATAGTATGAACACTGAAGCTTTCTTT. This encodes CASSDSMNTEAFF.

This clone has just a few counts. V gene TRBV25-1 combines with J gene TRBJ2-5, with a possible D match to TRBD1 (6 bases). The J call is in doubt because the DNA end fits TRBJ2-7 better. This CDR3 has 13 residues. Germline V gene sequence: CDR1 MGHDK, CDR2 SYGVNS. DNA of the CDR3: TGTGCCAGCGTTGGGGACAATCCCTACGAGCAGTACTTC. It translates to CASVGDNPYEQYF.

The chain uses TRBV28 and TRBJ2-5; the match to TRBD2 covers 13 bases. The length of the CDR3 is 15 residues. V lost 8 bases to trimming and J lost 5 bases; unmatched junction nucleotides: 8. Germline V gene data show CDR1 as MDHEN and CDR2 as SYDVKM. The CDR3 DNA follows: TGTGCCAGCCGACTTACTAGCGGGGGGGGTGAGACCCAGTACTTC. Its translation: CASRLTSGGGETQYF.

CDR3 in amino acids: CASSSNSGTDGYTF. CDR3 bases: TGTGCCAGCAGTTCTAACTCCGGGACAGATGGCTACACCTTC. This chain links TRBV2 with TRBJ1-2; TRBD1 agrees at 7 bases. CDR3 length: 14 amino acids. With 5 bases clipped from V and 6 bases from J, the junction kept 9 bases outside the gene matches. The germline CDR1 and CDR2 sequences are SNHLY and FYNNEI.

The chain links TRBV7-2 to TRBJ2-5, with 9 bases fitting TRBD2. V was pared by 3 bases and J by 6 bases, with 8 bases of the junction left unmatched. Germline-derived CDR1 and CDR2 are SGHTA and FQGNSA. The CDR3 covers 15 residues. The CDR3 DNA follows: TGTGCCAGCAGCTTGGGGCTAGCGGGGAGGAAGACCCAGTACTTC. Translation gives CASSLGLAGRKTQYF.

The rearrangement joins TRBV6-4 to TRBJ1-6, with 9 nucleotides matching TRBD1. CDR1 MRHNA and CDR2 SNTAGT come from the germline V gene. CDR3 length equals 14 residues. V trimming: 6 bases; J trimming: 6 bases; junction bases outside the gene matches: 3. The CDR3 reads CASRGQGLNSPLHF. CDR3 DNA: TGTGCCAGCAGGGGACAGGGACTTAATTCACCCCTCCACTTT.

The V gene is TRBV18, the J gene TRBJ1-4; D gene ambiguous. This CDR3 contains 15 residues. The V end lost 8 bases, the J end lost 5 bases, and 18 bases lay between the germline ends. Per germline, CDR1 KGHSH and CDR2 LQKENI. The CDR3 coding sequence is TGTGCCAGCGGGAGTCAGGCCATTACGAATGAAAAACTGTTTTTT. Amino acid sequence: CASGSQAITNEKLFF.

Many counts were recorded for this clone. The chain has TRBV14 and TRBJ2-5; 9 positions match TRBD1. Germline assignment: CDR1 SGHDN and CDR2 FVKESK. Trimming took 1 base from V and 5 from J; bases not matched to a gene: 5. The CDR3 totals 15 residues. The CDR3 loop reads CASSQAMGQGETQYF. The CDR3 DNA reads TGTGCCAGCAGCCAAGCTATGGGACAGGGCGAGACCCAGTACTTC.

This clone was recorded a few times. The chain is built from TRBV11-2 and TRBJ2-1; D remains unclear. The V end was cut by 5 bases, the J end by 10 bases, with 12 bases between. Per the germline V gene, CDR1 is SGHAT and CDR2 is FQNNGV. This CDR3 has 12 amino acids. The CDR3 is CASSPRPQEQFF. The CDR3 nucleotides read TGTGCCAGCAGCCCGCGGCCCCAAGAGCAGTTCTTC.

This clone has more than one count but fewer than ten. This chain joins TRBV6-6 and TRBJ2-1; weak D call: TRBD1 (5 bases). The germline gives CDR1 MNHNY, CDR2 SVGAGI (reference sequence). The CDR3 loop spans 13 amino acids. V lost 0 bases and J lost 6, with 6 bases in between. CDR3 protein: CASSYSTANEQFF. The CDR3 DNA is TGTGCCAGCAGTTACTCGACAGCCAATGAGCAGTTCTTC.

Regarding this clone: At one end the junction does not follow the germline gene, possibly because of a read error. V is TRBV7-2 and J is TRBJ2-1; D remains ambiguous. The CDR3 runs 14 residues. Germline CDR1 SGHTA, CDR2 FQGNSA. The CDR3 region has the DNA TGTGCCAGCAGCCAAGACGGGTCCTTCAATGAGCAGTTCTTC. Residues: CASSQDGSFNEQFF.

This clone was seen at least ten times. This chain's CDR3 is CASSLERGGYEQFF. The CDR3 DNA reads TGTGCCAGCAGCTTGGAGCGGGGGGGCTATGAGCAGTTCTTC. J is TRBJ2-1 and V is TRBV7-2; 10 nucleotides align to TRBD2. This CDR3 is 14 amino acids long. Germline CDR1 and CDR2: SGHTA and FQGNSA. V shed 3 bases, J shed 8 bases, and the junction held 4 bases outside the gene matches.

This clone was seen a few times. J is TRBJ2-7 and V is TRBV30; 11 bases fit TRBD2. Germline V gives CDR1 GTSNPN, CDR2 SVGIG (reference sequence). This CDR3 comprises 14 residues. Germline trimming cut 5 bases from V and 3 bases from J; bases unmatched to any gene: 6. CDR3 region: CAWDTSGGHYEQYF. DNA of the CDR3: TGTGCCTGGGATACTAGCGGGGGCCACTACGAGCAGTACTTC.